This TCR beta chain was obtained from a study of T cells after yellow fever vaccination. The wider study: The fractions with low cell numbers were processed using SMART-Seq v4 Ultra Low Input. Study-wide results and caveats: The CD4 compartment and the CD8 compartment contained a small share of clonotypes in common.

Universal primer sites and UMIs were introduced during 5'RACE template-switching synthesis of TCR cDNA. TCRdb re-analysed the 5' RACE reads in MiXCR, keeping a single row per CDR3 protein. The sample carries 340,000 or so distinct CDR3 sequences, under 15% recorded once. The CDR3 extends over 14 amino acids. Germline CDR1 SSHAT, CDR2 FNYEAQ (reference sequence). As concerns this clonotype: Its antigen is undetermined. The junction departs from germline at one end; a sequencing error may be responsible.

V is TRBV7-7 and J is TRBJ2-3; the D gene is possibly TRBD1 (6 bases). The receptor was isolated from a man aged 18-30 years who received the YFV17D yellow fever vaccine. The sample here was CD4+ T cells sorted from PBMCs, taken 15 days after the yellow fever booster vaccination. The CDR3 is CASSHGQFTDTEYF. In DNA, the CDR3 is TGTGCCAGCAGCCATGGACAGTTCACAGATACGGAGTATTTT.